A selection of T cell receptor beta chains follows, all from one sample in a study of early T cells in non-severe SARS-CoV-2 infection. Each CDR3 protein is one row after TCRdb ran MiXCR on the 5' RACE reads. The sample holds about 67,000 distinct CDR3 sequences; around 10% are singletons and the top ten take approximately 4.2%. Sequencing was performed on whole blood. The receptors were sampled from an adult who was a healthcare worker with PCR-confirmed SARS-CoV-2 infection or an uninfected control (not recorded which). Both conserved end residues are part of each CDR3. A D gene is named only where the DNA matches it firmly. Clone size is shown for a subset of rows, as once, few, many or a class of expanded clone.

CDR3 DNA | CDR3 protein | D gene | J gene | V gene | clone size
TGTGCCAGCAGCTCAGGACTAGGTGAAGGGGAGACCCAGTACTTC | CASSSGLGEGETQYF | TRBD2 | TRBJ2-5 | TRBV9 | few
TGCAGTGCTAGCGGGGCTCGTCGTCAAGGGGAAAAACTGTTTTTT | CSASGARRQGEKLFF | NA | TRBJ1-4 | TRBV20-1 | many
TGCAGCGTTGGGACCTCGTCCTACGAGCAGTACTTC | CSVGTSSYEQYF | NA | TRBJ2-7 | TRBV29-1 | many
TGTGCCAGCAGCTTTAGACAGGGACCCTACGAGCAGTACTTC | CASSFRQGPYEQYF | TRBD1 | TRBJ2-7 | TRBV27 | many
TGTGCCAGCATAGAAAGTAGGGACCCACCCCTCCACTTT | CASIESRDPPLHF | NA | TRBJ1-6 | TRBV6-1 | NA
TGTGCCAGCGGCGCAGGTAGTTCCTACGAGCAGTACTTC | CASGAGSSYEQYF | NA | TRBJ2-7 | TRBV28 | NA
TGCAGCGTTACCACACAGGGGGCGAACTATGGCTACACCTTC | CSVTTQGANYGYTF | TRBD1 | TRBJ1-2 | TRBV29-1 | few
TGTGCCATCAGTGCGCAACCCGGGACTAGCGGGTACGAGCAGTACTTC | CAISAQPGTSGYEQYF | TRBD2 | TRBJ2-7 | TRBV10-3 | few
TGTGCCAGCAGCGCGACAGGGAACGAGCAGTACTTC | CASSATGNEQYF | TRBD1 | TRBJ2-7 | TRBV9 | few
TGCAGCGTCGTCGGGACAGGGGGACCCAATGAGCAGTTCTTC | CSVVGTGGPNEQFF | TRBD1 | TRBJ2-1 | TRBV29-1 | few
TGCGCCAGCAGCCCGGCGCTGGGAAACATTCAGTACTTC | CASSPALGNIQYF | NA | TRBJ2-4 | TRBV5-1 | NA
TGTGCCAGCAGCCAGACAGGCTACTACAATGAGCAGTTCTTC | CASSQTGYYNEQFF | NA | TRBJ2-1 | TRBV7-9 | many